Presented here are 21 T cell receptor beta chains from one specimen sequenced in a study of shared clonotypes between healthy human individuals. Generated by immunoSEQ multiplex PCR, the TCRdb table keeps only in-frame clones and is missing some. The sample records some 660,000 clones, around four fifths being singletons. The sample taken for sequencing was memory CD4+ T cells sorted from blood. Subset specified: CD45RA-negative fraction. The source of these receptors is a woman younger than 45 in good health.

The CDR3 nucleotides read TGTGCCAGTAGTAGGTCGGTGGCAGGGGGCCGAGCTAACTATGGCTACACCTTC. Its protein is CASSRSVAGGRANYGYTF. The chain carries TRBV19 and TRBJ1-2; 8 positions match TRBD1. This CDR3 has 18 amino acids. Germline CDR1 reads LNHDA; CDR2 reads SQIVND (reference sequence). The ends lost 4 bases at V and 0 bases at J; junction bases unmatched: 13.

The V call is TRBV25-1, the J call TRBJ2-5; 8 positions agree with TRBD2. This CDR3 has 14 amino acids. Germline assignment: CDR1 MGHDK and CDR2 SYGVNS. V gave up 3 bases and J gave up 4 bases; unmatched junction bases: 4. CDR3 protein: CASSDGLARETQYF. The CDR3 nucleotides are TGTGCCAGCAGTGACGGACTAGCCCGAGAGACCCAGTACTTC.

The chain joins TRBV7-3 to TRBJ2-7; 7 bases map to TRBD2. The J segment lost 0 bases and the V segment lost 5 bases, leaving 4 bases of the junction unmatched. CDR1 and CDR2 from the germline V gene are SGHTA and FQGTGA. The CDR3 extends over 14 amino acids. The chain's CDR3 is CASSTSADSYEQYF. The CDR3 DNA reads TGTGCCAGCAGCACTAGCGCCGACTCCTACGAGCAGTACTTC. Full variable domain (remainder filled in from reference TRBV7-3 and TRBJ2-7): GAGVSQTPSNKVTEKGKYVELRCDPISGHTALYWYRQSLGQGPEFLIYFQGTGAADDSGLPNDRFFAVRPEGSVSTLKIQRTERGDSAVYLCASSTSADSYEQYFGPGTRLTVT.

J is TRBJ2-7 and V is TRBV4-1, with a tentative D call TRBD1 (6 bases). CDR3 size: 14 residues. The germline gives CDR1 MGHRA, CDR2 YSYEKL. Trimming left V 0 bases short and J 9 bases short, with 15 bases between. The DNA for the CDR3 is TGCGCCAGCAGCCAAGATTTGACAGGACGACTGCAGTACTTC. Protein: CASSQDLTGRLQYF.

The chain uses TRBV28 and TRBJ2-7; no clear D. Germline assignment: CDR1 MDHEN and CDR2 SYDVKM. The V end was cut by 1 base, the J end by 0 bases, with 10 bases between. The CDR3 is 15 amino acids. Written as DNA, the CDR3 is TGTGCCAGCAGTTTATCCATCAAACTCTCCTACGAGCAGTACTTC. Its translation is CASSLSIKLSYEQYF.

This clone turned up a few times. In DNA form, the CDR3 reads TGTGCCAGCAGTGAAATGGCAGGGAATCAGCCCCAGCATTTT. Protein: CASSEMAGNQPQHF. The gene calls are TRBV6-1 and TRBJ1-5; tentatively, D is TRBD1 (5 bases). The V end lost 2 bases, the J end lost 4 bases, and 9 bases lay between the germline ends. Germline values: CDR1 MNHNS, CDR2 SASEGT. The CDR3 spans 14 residues.

The rearrangement joins TRBV28 to TRBJ1-1; 9 bases match TRBD1. Germline loops: CDR1 MDHEN, CDR2 SYDVKM. The CDR3 covers 15 residues. The V gene end was trimmed by 6 bases and the J gene end by 5 bases; junction bases not matched to a gene: 10. DNA of the CDR3: TGTGCCAGCAGACGTACAGGGGGCACGGGGACTGAAGCTTTCTTT. This encodes CASRRTGGTGTEAFF.

This clone was found once. This sequence joins TRBV6-6 and TRBJ1-3; no reliable D call. CDR1 is MNHNY and CDR2 is SVGAGI in the germline V gene (reference sequence). V lost 6 bases and J lost 8, with 17 bases in between. The CDR3 spans 14 residues. CDR3 DNA sequence: TGTGCCAGCAGCGGGAAAACGGGGAGGGACACCATATATTTT. Protein product: CASSGKTGRDTIYF.

This clone has only a few counts. The chain combines TRBV4-2 with TRBJ1-2; no clear D. V shed 3 bases and J shed 5 bases, with 10 bases lying between them. The CDR3 contains 13 residues. Germline lookup yields CDR1 LGHNA and CDR2 YNFKEQ. In DNA, the CDR3 is TGTGCCAGCAGCCAGCAAACAGATTATGGCTACACCTTC. It is translated as CASSQQTDYGYTF.

The chain carries TRBV18 and TRBJ2-3, with 10 nucleotides matching TRBD2. The CDR3 runs to 16 residues. Trimming took 1 base from V and 2 from J; bases not matched to a gene: 3. Germline V gene lookup returns CDR1 KGHSH and CDR2 LQKENI. The CDR3 spells CASSPLAGGDTDTQYF. In DNA, the CDR3 is TGTGCCAGCTCACCACTAGCGGGAGGTGACACAGATACGCAGTATTTT.

This sequence joins TRBV11-2 and TRBJ2-2; D tentatively reads TRBD1 or TRBD2 (6 bases each). The V gene lost 5 bases and the J gene lost 5 bases, with 21 bases spanning the gap. Germline lookup yields CDR1 SGHAT and CDR2 FQNNGV. CDR3 length equals 17 residues. Written as DNA, the CDR3 is TGTGCCAGCAGCACCCAAAAGGGTCCGGGGGCTACCGGGGAGCTGTTTTTT. Protein: CASSTQKGPGATGELFF.

The chain couples TRBV4-1 to TRBJ1-2, with D perhaps TRBD1 (6 bases). V was pared by 6 bases and J by 4 bases, with 12 bases between. This CDR3 comprises 13 residues. Germline loops: CDR1 MGHRA, CDR2 YSYEKL. CDR3 nucleotides: TGCGCCAGCAGACAGGGTTTTGGCTATGGCTACACCTTC. Translation gives CASRQGFGYGYTF.

This clone has a count of ten or more. The CDR3 loop reads CASSPYISGNTIYF. The CDR3 DNA reads as TGTGCCAGCAGCCCTTACATCTCTGGAAACACCATATATTTT. The rearrangement links TRBV11-2 to TRBJ1-3; D gene ambiguous. The CDR3 spans 14 residues. CDR1 is SGHAT, CDR2 FQNNGV, per germline. Trimming left V 5 bases short and J 0 bases short, with 8 bases between.

V usage is TRBV30 and J usage is TRBJ1-1; D unresolved. There are 11 residues in the CDR3. The V gene's germline CDR1 is GTSNPN and CDR2 SVGIG (reference sequence). The V and J ends lost 4 bases and 7 bases respectively, with 10 bases between them. The CDR3 DNA reads as TGTGCCTGGAACGGGAGACTTGAAGCTTTCTTT. This encodes CAWNGRLEAFF. Looking up the rest from reference TRBV30 and TRBJ1-1 gives the full variable domain: SQTIHQWPATLVQPVGSPLSLECTVEGTSNPNLYWYRQAAGRGLQLLFYSVGIGQISSEVPQNLSASRPQDRQFILSSKKLLLSDSGFYLCAWNGRLEAFFGQGTRLTVV.

The V and J genes are TRBV5-4 and TRBJ2-7; D unresolved. CDR3 length: 15 amino acids. V shed 1 base and J shed 6 bases, with 17 bases lying between them. Germline V gene data show CDR1 as SGHNT and CDR2 as YYREEE (reference sequence). The CDR3 protein is CASSLLGSLSSEQYF. The CDR3 region has the DNA TGTGCCAGCAGCTTGCTAGGCTCTTTGTCGAGCGAGCAGTACTTC.

This clone was observed a few times. The chain employs TRBV19 and TRBJ2-4, with D tentatively TRBD1 (5 bases). The V gene lost 6 bases and the J gene lost 0 bases, with 21 bases spanning the gap. CDR1 is LNHDA, CDR2 SQIVND, per germline (reference sequence). The CDR3 has 18 residues. The CDR3 bases are TGTGCCAGTAGCCCGACCTCTTTTCAGGGTTTAGCCAAAAACATTCAGTACTTC. This encodes CASSPTSFQGLAKNIQYF. Full variable domain (rest looked up from reference TRBV19 and TRBJ2-4): DGGITQSPKYLFRKEGQNVTLSCEQNLNHDAMYWYRQDPGQGLRLIYYSQIVNDFQKGDIAEGYSVSREKKESFPLTVTSAQKNPTAFYLCASSPTSFQGLAKNIQYFGAGTRLSVL.

This chain joins TRBV9 and TRBJ2-2; 11 nucleotides match TRBD2. The germline V gene has CDR1 SGDLS and CDR2 YYNGEE. Trimming at V came to 8 bases and at J to 4 bases, leaving 13 bases not matched to a gene. The CDR3 consists of 17 residues. In nucleotides, the CDR3 is TGTGCCAGGGAGACGGCTAGCGGGAGGTACCTCACCGGGGAGCTGTTTTTT. Translating it yields CARETASGRYLTGELFF.

V is TRBV11-2 and J is TRBJ2-2; the match to TRBD1 covers 8 bases. The CDR3 has 16 amino acids. The J segment lost 1 base and the V segment lost 5 bases, leaving 6 bases of the junction unmatched. CDR1 is SGHAT and CDR2 is FQNNGV in the germline V gene. In DNA form, the CDR3 reads TGTGCCAGCAGCGTGACCGGGACAGGGAACACCGGGGAGCTGTTTTTT. Its translation: CASSVTGTGNTGELFF. Filled out from reference TRBV11-2 and TRBJ2-2, the complete variable domain reads EAGVAQSPRYKIIEKRQSVAFWCNPISGHATLYWYQQILGQGPKLLIQFQNNGVVDDSQLPKDRFSAERLKGVDSTLKIQPAKLEDSAVYLCASSVTGTGNTGELFFGEGSRLTVL.

The rearrangement joins TRBV6-1 to TRBJ2-1, with D possibly TRBD1 on 6 matching bases. Germline V gene lookup returns CDR1 MNHNS and CDR2 SASEGT. Trimming took off 5 bases at V and 4 bases at J, with 12 bases between the two ends. The CDR3 has 14 amino acids. CDR3 protein: CASSLTGLYNEQFF. CDR3 DNA: TGTGCCAGCAGTCTAACAGGGTTGTACAATGAGCAGTTCTTC.

V and J are TRBV2 and TRBJ2-5; the D is unclear. V shed 5 bases and J shed 1 base, with 8 bases lying between them. The germline CDR1 and CDR2 sequences are SNHLY and FYNNEI. The CDR3 extends over 13 amino acids. CDR3 protein: CASSLGSQETQYF. CDR3 in DNA: TGTGCCAGCAGTCTGGGCAGCCAAGAGACCCAGTACTTC.

This rearrangement joins TRBV2 to TRBJ2-2, with 8 bases fitting TRBD2. Germline V gene lookup returns CDR1 SNHLY and CDR2 FYNNEI. The CDR3 runs 16 residues. The ends lost 4 bases at V and 5 bases at J; junction bases unmatched: 9. The CDR3 DNA sequence: TGTGCCAGCAGTGTAAAGCGGGAGTCGTGGACCGGGGAGCTGTTTTTT. It codes for CASSVKRESWTGELFF.